This T cell receptor beta chain stems from a study of T cells after yellow fever vaccination. Making TCR cDNA involved 5'RACE template switching, which added UMIs and a universal primer site. TCRdb re-analysed the 5' RACE reads in MiXCR, keeping a single row per CDR3 protein. Among 100,000 to 150,000 distinct CDR3 sequences, about 8.2% were seen once, and the ten largest hold 40%. This clonotype was seen more than once but under ten times. Sample: CD8+ T cells sorted from PBMCs, taken on the day of the yellow fever booster vaccination. This sequence was found in a man younger than 35 who received the YFV17D yellow fever vaccine.

Here the CDR3 reads CSAREGPLGTEAFF. The CDR3 coding sequence is TGCAGTGCTAGAGAGGGACCGTTGGGCACTGAAGCTTTCTTT. The chain combines TRBV20-1 with TRBJ1-1, with a possible D match to TRBD1 (5 bases). Trimming pared 0 bases from V and 4 bases from J, leaving 12 bases between. The CDR3 covers 14 residues. Per germline, CDR1 DFQATT and CDR2 SNEGSKA (reference sequence).